These T cell receptor beta chains were read from a single sample in a study of spatial heterogeneity in lung cancer. TCRdb redid the calling of the 5' RACE reads with MiXCR, one entry per CDR3 protein. The table records 3,000 to 4,500 distinct CDR3 sequences, 8.5% to 9% of them present only once. The sequenced sample was normal lung tissue next to the tumor, obtained at surgery. Source of these receptors: a female donor with early-stage non-small cell lung cancer. The CDR3 runs from the conserved cysteine through the conserved F or W. Expanded clones get a size class; other rows say once, few or many, or leave the size out.

clone size,J gene,V gene,CDR3 protein
.,TRBJ2-4,TRBV2,CASLSGRGDIQYF
many,TRBJ2-3,TRBV15,CATSPGYTDTQYF
.,TRBJ1-1,TRBV7-2,CASSLIRGGTEAFF
many,TRBJ2-2,TRBV7-6,CASSLQADYTGELFF
medium-sized,TRBJ1-5,TRBV19,CASSLLPTGNQPQHF
medium-sized,TRBJ2-7,TRBV6-2/TRBV6-3,CASSQVPAYEQYF
medium-sized,TRBJ2-1,TRBV29-1,CSVQTSAYNEQFF
medium-sized,TRBJ1-3,TRBV6-5,CASTPVGGNTIYF
medium-sized,TRBJ2-2,TRBV20-1,CSAPSGGNTGELFF
medium-sized,TRBJ2-2,TRBV2,CASSKDRRGGELFF
medium-sized,TRBJ2-3,TRBV11-1,CASSSLVGASDTQYF
many,TRBJ1-1,TRBV30,CAWSGGTNEAFF
medium-sized,TRBJ1-2,TRBV29-1,CSVEFVDGYTF
medium-sized,TRBJ1-1,TRBV18,CASSRDLSEAFF
medium-sized,TRBJ1-6,TRBV3-1,CASSQSRGAGSPLHF
medium-sized,TRBJ2-7,TRBV20-1,CSALFPDGIQQYF
medium-sized,TRBJ1-1,TRBV6-2/TRBV6-3,CAGRGGWETEAFF
few,TRBJ2-7,TRBV15,CATSSGLAGAYEQYF
many,TRBJ2-1,TRBV6-2/TRBV6-3,CASRPLADRYNEQFF
many,TRBJ2-2,TRBV7-2,CASRGLAGVGYTGELFF
medium-sized,TRBJ2-1,TRBV2,CASILGGQDEQFF
medium-sized,TRBJ2-1,TRBV6-2/TRBV6-3,CASSHLRGLAGGYNEQFF
many,TRBJ2-1,TRBV10-3,CAISVASGSPSNEQFF
.,TRBJ2-3,TRBV20-1,CSAGADTQYF
medium-sized,TRBJ1-2,TRBV29-1,CSVVAGDGYTF
medium-sized,TRBJ2-5,TRBV9,CASRGQAEETQYF
medium-sized,TRBJ2-5,TRBV27,CASSATRETQYF